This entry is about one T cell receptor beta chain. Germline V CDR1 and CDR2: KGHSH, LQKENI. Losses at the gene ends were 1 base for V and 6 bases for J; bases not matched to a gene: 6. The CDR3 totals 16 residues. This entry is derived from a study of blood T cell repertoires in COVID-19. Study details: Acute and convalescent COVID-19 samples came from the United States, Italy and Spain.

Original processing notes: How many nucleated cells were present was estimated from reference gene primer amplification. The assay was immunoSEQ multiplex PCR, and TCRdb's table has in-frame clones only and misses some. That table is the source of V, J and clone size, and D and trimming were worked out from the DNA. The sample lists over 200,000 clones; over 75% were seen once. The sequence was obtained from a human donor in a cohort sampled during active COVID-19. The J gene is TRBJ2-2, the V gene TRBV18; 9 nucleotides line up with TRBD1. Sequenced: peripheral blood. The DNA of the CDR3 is TGTGCCAGCTCACCACAAGGACAGGGGAGCGCCGGGGAGCTGTTTTTT. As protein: CASSPQGQGSAGELFF.